This T cell receptor (beta chain) was sequenced for a study of shared clonotypes between healthy human individuals. Germline V gene data show CDR1 as SGHRS and CDR2 as YFSETQ. This CDR3 contains 15 residues. V trimming: 5 bases; J trimming: 7 bases; junction bases outside the gene matches: 7. Using immunoSEQ multiplex PCR, the repertoire was profiled, and TCRdb retains in-frame clones only, with some absent. Of 2 million to 2.5 million clones listed, under 95% are singletons. The chain employs TRBV5-1 and TRBJ2-1, with 12 bases identical to TRBD2. The sequenced sample was naive CD4+ T cells from PBMCs. Subset meaning: CD45RA+ positively selected. The TCR was taken from a man younger than 35 in good health. Some clones in this sample may be carry-over from other donors' samples. Here the CDR3 reads CASRGLAGPFNEQFF. The CDR3 DNA is TGCGCCAGCAGAGGACTAGCGGGACCATTTAATGAGCAGTTCTTC. Using reference TRBV5-1 and TRBJ2-1 for the parts outside the CDR3, the full variable domain is KAGVTQTPRYLIKTRGQQVTLSCSPISGHRSVSWYQQTPGQGLQFLFEYFSETQRNKGNFPGRFSGRQFSNSRSEMNVSTLELGDSALYLCASRGLAGPFNEQFFGPGTRLTVL.